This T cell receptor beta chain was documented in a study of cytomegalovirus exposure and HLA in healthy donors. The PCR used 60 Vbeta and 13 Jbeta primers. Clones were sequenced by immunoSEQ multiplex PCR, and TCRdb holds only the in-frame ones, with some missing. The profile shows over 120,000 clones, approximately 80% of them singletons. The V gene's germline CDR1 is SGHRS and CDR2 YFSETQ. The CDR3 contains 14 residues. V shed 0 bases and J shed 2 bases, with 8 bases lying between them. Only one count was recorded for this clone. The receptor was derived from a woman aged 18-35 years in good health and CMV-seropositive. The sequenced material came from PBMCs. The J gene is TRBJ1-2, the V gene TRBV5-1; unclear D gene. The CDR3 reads CASSLGNGNYGYTF. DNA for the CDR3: TGCGCCAGCAGCTTGGGTAACGGGAACTATGGCTACACCTTC.